The T cell receptor (beta chain) under discussion was sequenced for a study of Graves' ophthalmopathy and Graves' hyperthyroidism. Other autoimmune diseases, uncontrolled infections, pregnancy or lactation led to the exclusion of patients. RNA transcripts provided the template for amplifying TCR beta CDR3 regions. A first-round RT-PCR used HTBI primers, followed by a second-round multiplex PCR. Each CDR3 protein gets one entry after TCRdb re-called the multiplex PCR reads with MiXCR. The sample consists of over a million distinct CDR3 sequences, about 40% of them appearing once. This clonotype was observed a few times. Sequenced input: peripheral blood or thyroid tissue (not recorded which). This TCR was recovered from an adult man with Graves' hyperthyroidism.

The CDR3 region is CSARDFPGQGNSPLHF. CDR3 bases: TGCAGTGCTAGAGATTTTCCGGGACAGGGGAACTCACCCCTCCACTTT. The rearrangement joins TRBV20-1 to TRBJ1-6, with 10 positions matching TRBD1. Germline CDR1 DFQATT, CDR2 SNEGSKA (reference sequence). The trim removed 0 bases at V and 10 bases at J, leaving 9 bases unmatched. The CDR3 consists of 16 residues.